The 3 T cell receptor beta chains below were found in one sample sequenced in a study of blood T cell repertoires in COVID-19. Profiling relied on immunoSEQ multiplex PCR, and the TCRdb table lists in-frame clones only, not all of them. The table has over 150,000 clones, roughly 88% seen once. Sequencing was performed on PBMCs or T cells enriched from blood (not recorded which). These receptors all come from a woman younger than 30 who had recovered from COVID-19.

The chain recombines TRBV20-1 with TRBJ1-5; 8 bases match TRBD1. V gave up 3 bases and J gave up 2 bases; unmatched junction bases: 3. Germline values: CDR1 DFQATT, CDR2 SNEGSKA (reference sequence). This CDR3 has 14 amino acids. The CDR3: CSASPGGGNQPQHF. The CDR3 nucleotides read TGCAGTGCTAGTCCAGGGGGCGGCAATCAGCCCCAGCATTTT.

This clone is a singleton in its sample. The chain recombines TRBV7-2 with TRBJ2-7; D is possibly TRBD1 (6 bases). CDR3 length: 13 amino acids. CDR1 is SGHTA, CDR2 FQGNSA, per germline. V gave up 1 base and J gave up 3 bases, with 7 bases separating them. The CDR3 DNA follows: TGTGCCAGCAGCTTAGGGGACAACTACGAGCAGTACTTC. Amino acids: CASSLGDNYEQYF.

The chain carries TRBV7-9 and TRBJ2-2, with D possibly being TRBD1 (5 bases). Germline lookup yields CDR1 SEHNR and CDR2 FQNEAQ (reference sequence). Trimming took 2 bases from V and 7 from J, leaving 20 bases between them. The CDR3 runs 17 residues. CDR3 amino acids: CASSLIHSRDGRGELFF. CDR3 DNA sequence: TGTGCCAGCAGCTTAATTCACTCCAGGGATGGGCGCGGGGAGCTGTTTTTT.